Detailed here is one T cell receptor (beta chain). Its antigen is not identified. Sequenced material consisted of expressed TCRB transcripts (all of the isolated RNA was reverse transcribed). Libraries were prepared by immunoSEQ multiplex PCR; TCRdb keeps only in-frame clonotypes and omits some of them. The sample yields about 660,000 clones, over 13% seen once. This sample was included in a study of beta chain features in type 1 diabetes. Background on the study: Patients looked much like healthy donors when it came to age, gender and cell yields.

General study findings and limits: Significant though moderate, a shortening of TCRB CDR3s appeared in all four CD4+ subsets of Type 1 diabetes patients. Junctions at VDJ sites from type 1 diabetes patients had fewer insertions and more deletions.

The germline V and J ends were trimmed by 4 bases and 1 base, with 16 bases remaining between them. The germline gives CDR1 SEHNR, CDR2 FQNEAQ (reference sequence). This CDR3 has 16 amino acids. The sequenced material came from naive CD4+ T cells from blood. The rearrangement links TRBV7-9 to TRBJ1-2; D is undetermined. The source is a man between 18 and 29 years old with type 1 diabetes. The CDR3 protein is CASSSGAEIFNYGYTF. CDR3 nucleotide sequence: TGTGCCAGCAGCTCAGGAGCAGAAATCTTTAACTATGGCTACACCTTC. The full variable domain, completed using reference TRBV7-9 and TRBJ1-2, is DTGVSQNPRHKITKRGQNVTFRCDPISEHNRLYWYRQTLGQGPEFLTYFQNEAQLEKSRLLSDRFSAERPKGSFSTLEIQRTEQGDSAMYLCASSSGAEIFNYGYTFGSGTRLTVV.